This T cell receptor (beta chain) stems from a study of control samples from healthy donors and cancer patients. Profiled with immunoSEQ multiplex PCR; TCRdb holds only in-frame clones, not every one. The sample holds over 70,000 clones; around nine tenths are singletons and the top ten take about 7.4%. The TCR was taken from a woman aged 55-70 years in good health. Sequencing used blood.

CDR3 DNA: TGCGCCAGCAGTGAGATAGAAGGCTCTGGGGCCAACGTCCTGACTTTC. This codes for CASSEIEGSGANVLTF. The rearrangement joins TRBV10-2 to TRBJ2-6, with D unresolved. V was clipped by 2 bases and J by 0 bases, with 8 bases between them. Germline CDR1 and CDR2: WSHSY and SAAADI. The CDR3 is 16 residues long.